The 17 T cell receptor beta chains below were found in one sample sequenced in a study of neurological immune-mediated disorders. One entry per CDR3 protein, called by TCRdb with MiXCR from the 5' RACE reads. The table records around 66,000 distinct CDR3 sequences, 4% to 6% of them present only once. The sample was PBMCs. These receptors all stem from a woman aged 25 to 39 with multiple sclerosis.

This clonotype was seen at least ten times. The CDR3 coding sequence is TGCAGTGCTAAGGACGTCACCTCCTACGAGCAGTACTTC. Amino acid sequence: CSAKDVTSYEQYF. The V call is TRBV20-1, the J call TRBJ2-7; no reliable D call. The V and J ends lost 4 bases and 0 bases respectively, with 10 bases between them. Germline V gives CDR1 DFQATT, CDR2 SNEGSKA (reference sequence). This CDR3 is built from 13 residues.

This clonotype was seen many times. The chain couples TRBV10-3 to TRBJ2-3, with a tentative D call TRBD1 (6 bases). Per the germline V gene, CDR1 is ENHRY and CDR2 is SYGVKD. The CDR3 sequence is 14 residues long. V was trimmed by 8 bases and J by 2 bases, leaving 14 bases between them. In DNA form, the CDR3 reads TGTGCCATCTCCAGAGGGGGAGACACAGATACGCAGTATTTT. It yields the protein CAISRGGDTDTQYF.

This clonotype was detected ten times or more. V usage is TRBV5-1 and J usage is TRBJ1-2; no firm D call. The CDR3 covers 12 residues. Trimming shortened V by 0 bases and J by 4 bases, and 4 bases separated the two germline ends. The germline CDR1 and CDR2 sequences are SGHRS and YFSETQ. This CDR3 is CASSLDAYGYTF. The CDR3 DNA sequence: TGCGCCAGCAGCTTGGACGCCTATGGCTACACCTTC. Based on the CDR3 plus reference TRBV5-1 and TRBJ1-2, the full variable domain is KAGVTQTPRYLIKTRGQQVTLSCSPISGHRSVSWYQQTPGQGLQFLFEYFSETQRNKGNFPGRFSGRQFSNSRSEMNVSTLELGDSALYLCASSLDAYGYTFGSGTRLTVV.

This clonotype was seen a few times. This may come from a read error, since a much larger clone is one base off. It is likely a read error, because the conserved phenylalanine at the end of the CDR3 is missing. CDR3 residues: CASSGTSGTAQYY. The CDR3 DNA follows: TGTGCCAGCAGCGGGACTAGCGGGACGGCGCAGTACTAC. V gene TRBV12-3 or TRBV12-4 combines with J gene TRBJ2-5, with 13 bases that match TRBD2. V lost 6 bases, J lost 11 bases, and 6 bases stayed unmatched. The CDR3 runs to 13 residues.

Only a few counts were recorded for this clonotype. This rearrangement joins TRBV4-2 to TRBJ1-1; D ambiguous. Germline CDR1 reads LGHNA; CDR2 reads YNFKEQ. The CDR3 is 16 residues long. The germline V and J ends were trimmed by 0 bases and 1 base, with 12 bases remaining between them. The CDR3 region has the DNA TGTGCCAGCAGCCAAGATTACCCGCCCGGGAACACTGAAGCTTTCTTT. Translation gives CASSQDYPPGNTEAFF.

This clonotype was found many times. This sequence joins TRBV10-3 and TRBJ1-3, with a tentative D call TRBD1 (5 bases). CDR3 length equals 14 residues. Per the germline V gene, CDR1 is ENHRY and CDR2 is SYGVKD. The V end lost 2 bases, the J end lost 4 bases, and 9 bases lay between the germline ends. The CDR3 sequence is CAISEGARGNTIYF. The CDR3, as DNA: TGTGCCATCAGTGAGGGGGCGAGAGGAAACACCATATATTTT.

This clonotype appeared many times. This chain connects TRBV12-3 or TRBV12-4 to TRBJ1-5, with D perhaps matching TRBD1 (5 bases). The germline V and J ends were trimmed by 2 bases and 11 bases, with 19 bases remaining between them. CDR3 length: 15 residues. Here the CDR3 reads CASSLKRSQLRAQHF. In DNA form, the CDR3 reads TGTGCCAGCAGTTTAAAGAGGAGTCAGCTCAGGGCCCAGCATTTT.

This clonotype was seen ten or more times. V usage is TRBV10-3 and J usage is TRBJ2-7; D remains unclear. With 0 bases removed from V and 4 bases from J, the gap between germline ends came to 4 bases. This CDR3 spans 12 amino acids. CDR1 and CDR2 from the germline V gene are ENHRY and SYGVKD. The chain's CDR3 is CAISESEYEQYF. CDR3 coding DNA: TGTGCCATCAGTGAGTCTGAATACGAGCAGTACTTC.

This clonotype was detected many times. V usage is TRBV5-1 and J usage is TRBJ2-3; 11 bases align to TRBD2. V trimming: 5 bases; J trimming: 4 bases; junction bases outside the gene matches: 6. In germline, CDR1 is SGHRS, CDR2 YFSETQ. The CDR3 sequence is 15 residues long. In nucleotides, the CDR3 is TGCGCCAGCAGATTAGCGGGGGGGCCGTCAGATACGCAGTATTTT. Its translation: CASRLAGGPSDTQYF. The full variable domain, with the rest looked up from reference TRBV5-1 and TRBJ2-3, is KAGVTQTPRYLIKTRGQQVTLSCSPISGHRSVSWYQQTPGQGLQFLFEYFSETQRNKGNFPGRFSGRQFSNSRSEMNVSTLELGDSALYLCASRLAGGPSDTQYFGPGTRLTVL.

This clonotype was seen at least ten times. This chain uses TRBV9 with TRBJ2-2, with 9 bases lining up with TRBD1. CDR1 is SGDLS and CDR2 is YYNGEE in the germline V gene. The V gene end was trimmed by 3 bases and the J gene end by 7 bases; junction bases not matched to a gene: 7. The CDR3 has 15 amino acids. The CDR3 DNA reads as TGTGCCAGCAGCGGGGACAGGGAAGAAGGCGGGGAGCTGTTTTTT. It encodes CASSGDREEGGELFF.

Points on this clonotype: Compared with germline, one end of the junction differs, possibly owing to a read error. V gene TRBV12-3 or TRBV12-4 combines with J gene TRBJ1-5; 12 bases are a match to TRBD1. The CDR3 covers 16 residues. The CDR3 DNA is TGTGCCAGCAGAGCCGGGACAGGGGGCGCGGATCAGCCCCAGAATTTT. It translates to CASRAGTGGADQPQNF.

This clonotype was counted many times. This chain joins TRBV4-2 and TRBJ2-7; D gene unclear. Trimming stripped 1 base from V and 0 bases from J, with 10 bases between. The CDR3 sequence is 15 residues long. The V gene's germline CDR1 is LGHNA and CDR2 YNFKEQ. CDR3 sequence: CASSQGGLSSYEQYF. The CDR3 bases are TGTGCCAGCAGCCAAGGTGGTCTGAGCTCCTACGAGCAGTACTTC.

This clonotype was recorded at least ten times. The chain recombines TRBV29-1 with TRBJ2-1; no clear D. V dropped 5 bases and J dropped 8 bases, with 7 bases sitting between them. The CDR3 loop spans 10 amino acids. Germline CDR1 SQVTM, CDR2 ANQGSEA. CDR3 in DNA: TGCAGCGTTCATATCCATGAGCAGTTCTTC. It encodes CSVHIHEQFF.

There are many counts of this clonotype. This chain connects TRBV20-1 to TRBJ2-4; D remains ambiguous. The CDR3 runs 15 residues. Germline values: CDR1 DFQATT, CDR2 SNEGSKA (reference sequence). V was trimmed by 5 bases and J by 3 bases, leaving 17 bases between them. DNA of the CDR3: TGCAGTGCTCCGACTCCATATATTGACAAAAACATTCAGTACTTC. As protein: CSAPTPYIDKNIQYF.

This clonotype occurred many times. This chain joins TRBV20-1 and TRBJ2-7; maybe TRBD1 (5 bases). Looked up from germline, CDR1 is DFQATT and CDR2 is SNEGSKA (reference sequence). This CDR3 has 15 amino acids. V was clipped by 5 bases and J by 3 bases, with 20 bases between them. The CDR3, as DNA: TGCAGTGCTCAGGTCAGGGTCCTACACGGCTACGAGCAGTACTTC. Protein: CSAQVRVLHGYEQYF.

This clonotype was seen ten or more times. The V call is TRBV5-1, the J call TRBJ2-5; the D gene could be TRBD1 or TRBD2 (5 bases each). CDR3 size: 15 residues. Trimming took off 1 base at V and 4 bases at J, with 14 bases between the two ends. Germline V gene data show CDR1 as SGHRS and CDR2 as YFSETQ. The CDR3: CASSLRRGPSETQYF. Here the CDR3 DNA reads TGCGCCAGCAGCTTGCGCCGGGGCCCCTCAGAGACCCAGTACTTC.

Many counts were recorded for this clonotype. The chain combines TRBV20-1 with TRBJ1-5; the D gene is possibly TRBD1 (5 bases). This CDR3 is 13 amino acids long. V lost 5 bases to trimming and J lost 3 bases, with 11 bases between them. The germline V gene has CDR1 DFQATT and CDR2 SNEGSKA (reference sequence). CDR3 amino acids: CSALDSPNQPQHF. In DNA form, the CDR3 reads TGCAGTGCTCTTGACAGCCCCAATCAGCCCCAGCATTTT.